The 26 T cell receptor beta chains reported below all come from one sample, sequenced in a study of T cell changes during pregnancy in multiple sclerosis. TCRdb keeps only in-frame clones here, not all; method: immunoSEQ multiplex PCR. The repertoire holds tens of thousands of clones, with 91% as singletons. The material was peripheral blood, obtained in the third trimester of pregnancy. The receptor source for this set is a female donor in good health, enrolled as a control in a pregnancy study.

The chain is built from TRBV9 and TRBJ2-7, with a tentative D call TRBD2 (6 bases). Trimming removed 6 bases from V and 0 bases from J, with 16 bases in between. Germline assignment: CDR1 SGDLS and CDR2 YYNGEE. The length of the CDR3 is 15 residues. The CDR3 bases are TGTGCCAGCACCCCTCGGGGGACTTCCTCCTACGAGCAGTACTTC. Encoded protein: CASTPRGTSSYEQYF.

CDR3 protein: CASSLSGTGLAAGNTIYF. CDR3 nucleotides: TGCGCCAGCAGCTTATCAGGGACAGGGCTGGCAGCTGGAAACACCATATATTTT. J is TRBJ1-3 and V is TRBV5-1; 9 bases are a match to TRBD1. The CDR3 has 18 residues. The germline gives CDR1 SGHRS, CDR2 YFSETQ. V trimming: 2 bases; J trimming: 2 bases; junction bases outside the gene matches: 11.

This chain uses TRBV4-2 with TRBJ1-5, with D possibly being TRBD1 (6 bases). The V end was cut by 4 bases, the J end by 7 bases, with 17 bases between. The CDR3 totals 15 residues. The V gene's germline CDR1 is LGHNA and CDR2 YNFKEQ. The CDR3 bases are TGTGCCAGCAGCCCTACAGGGAGGGGAGAACAGCCCCAGCATTTT. Translation gives CASSPTGRGEQPQHF.

This rearrangement joins TRBV6-5 to TRBJ2-3, with TRBD2 as a possible D gene (5 bases). The CDR3 runs to 13 residues. V shed 6 bases and J shed 4 bases, with 11 bases lying between them. Germline assignment: CDR1 MNHEY and CDR2 SVGAGI. The CDR3 reads CASRPEVPDTQYF. The CDR3 DNA is TGTGCCAGCAGGCCGGAGGTCCCAGATACGCAGTATTTT.

This clone was observed once. The chain couples TRBV4-1 to TRBJ1-2; possible D gene TRBD1, 5 bases. V was pared by 2 bases and J by 3 bases, with 13 bases between. Germline assignment: CDR1 MGHRA and CDR2 YSYEKL. The CDR3 is made up of 15 amino acids. CDR3 DNA sequence: TGCGCCAGCAGCCAACTGGCCAGGGATGACTATGGCTACACCTTC. Translating gives CASSQLARDDYGYTF.

The chain recombines TRBV5-5 with TRBJ2-3; 12 bases map to TRBD2. Germline assignment: CDR1 SGHKS and CDR2 YYEKEE (reference sequence). V lost 3 bases to trimming and J lost 5 bases; unmatched junction nucleotides: 7. There are 16 residues in the CDR3. This CDR3 is CASSSRLAGVGDTQYF. DNA of the CDR3: TGTGCCAGCAGCTCTAGACTAGCGGGGGTTGGAGATACGCAGTATTTT.

Only one count was recorded for this clone. The chain links TRBV11-2 to TRBJ2-5; 7 bases map to TRBD1. V gave up 4 bases and J gave up 2 bases; unmatched junction bases: 1. This CDR3 has 13 residues. Germline V gives CDR1 SGHAT, CDR2 FQNNGV. CDR3 sequence reads: CASSSRGQETQYF. The CDR3 DNA reads TGTGCCAGCAGCTCCAGGGGGCAAGAGACCCAGTACTTC.

V usage is TRBV15 and J usage is TRBJ2-7, with 7 nucleotides matching TRBD1. The CDR3 is made up of 16 amino acids. Germline assignment: CDR1 LNHNV and CDR2 YYDKDF (reference sequence). V gave up 0 bases and J gave up 2 bases; unmatched junction bases: 7. Written as DNA, the CDR3 is TGTGCCACCAGCAGAGATCCGCAGGGGGATACCTACGAGCAGTACTTC. As protein: CATSRDPQGDTYEQYF.

V is TRBV19 and J is TRBJ1-1, with D hard to call. Germline V lookup: CDR1 LNHDA, CDR2 SQIVND (reference sequence). With 8 bases removed from V and 0 bases from J, the gap between germline ends came to 13 bases. The CDR3 is 14 residues long. The CDR3 region is CASRILAVNTEAFF. The CDR3 nucleotides are TGTGCCAGTCGGATCCTTGCGGTGAACACTGAAGCTTTCTTT. Full variable domain (missing parts from reference TRBV19 and TRBJ1-1): DGGITQSPKYLFRKEGQNVTLSCEQNLNHDAMYWYRQDPGQGLRLIYYSQIVNDFQKGDIAEGYSVSREKKESFPLTVTSAQKNPTAFYLCASRILAVNTEAFFGQGTRLTVV.

V gene TRBV12-5 combines with J gene TRBJ2-3; D is ambiguous. The germline CDR1 and CDR2 sequences are LGHNT and FRNRAP. This CDR3 has 15 residues. Trimming took off 0 bases at V and 1 base at J, with 8 bases between the two ends. The DNA of the CDR3 is TGTGCTAGTGGTTTGGTACTGCAGGGCACAGATACGCAGTATTTT. This codes for CASGLVLQGTDTQYF. Full variable domain (remainder filled in from reference TRBV12-5 and TRBJ2-3): DARVTQTPRHKVTEMGQEVTMRCQPILGHNTVFWYRQTMMQGLELLAYFRNRAPLDDSGMPKDRFSAEMPDATLATLKIQPSEPRDSAVYFCASGLVLQGTDTQYFGPGTRLTVL.

This clone was detected once. The gene calls are TRBV18 and TRBJ2-3, with 10 bases aligning to TRBD2. This CDR3 contains 14 residues. Germline V gene lookup returns CDR1 KGHSH and CDR2 LQKENI. The V and J ends lost 8 bases and 4 bases, in that order; junction bases with no gene match: 6. Written as DNA, the CDR3 is TGTGCCAGCCGGAGCGGGGGGGCTGCAGATACGCAGTATTTT. Amino acids: CASRSGGAADTQYF.

The J gene is TRBJ2-7, the V gene TRBV7-6; 9 bases agree with TRBD1. CDR3 length: 15 residues. CDR1 and CDR2 from the germline V gene are SGHVS and FNYEAQ. V shed 5 bases, J shed 6 bases, and the junction held 11 bases outside the gene matches. The CDR3 region is CASSMWTGEVAEQYF. CDR3 nucleotide sequence: TGTGCCAGCAGCATGTGGACAGGGGAGGTGGCCGAGCAGTACTTC.

The CDR3 region has the DNA TGTGCCAGCAGCTTGAGGACTAGCGGGAGACGGACCGGGGAGCTGTTTTTT. Translated, it gives CASSLRTSGRRTGELFF. The rearrangement joins TRBV5-4 to TRBJ2-2, with 13 bases matching TRBD2. Trimming at V came to 1 base and at J to 5 bases, leaving 5 bases not matched to a gene. Germline V gene data show CDR1 as SGHNT and CDR2 as YYREEE (reference sequence). The CDR3 is 17 residues long.

The chain employs TRBV7-2 and TRBJ2-6, with 7 bases aligning to TRBD1. The CDR3 runs 17 residues. Per germline, CDR1 SGHTA and CDR2 FQGNSA. V lost 5 bases, J lost 0 bases, and 7 bases stayed unmatched. This chain's CDR3 is CASSRGQSNSGANVLTF. For the CDR3, the DNA is TGTGCCAGCAGCCGGGGACAGTCCAACTCTGGGGCCAACGTCCTGACTTTC.

The chain has TRBV6-4 and TRBJ2-3, with 14 bases fitting TRBD2. V dropped 0 bases and J dropped 8; count of bases not matched to a gene: 7. Germline assignment: CDR1 MRHNA and CDR2 SNTAGT. The CDR3 consists of 17 residues. The CDR3 protein is CASSDSRMTSGRVTQYF. The CDR3 DNA reads as TGTGCCAGCAGTGACTCAAGGATGACTAGCGGGAGGGTTACGCAGTATTTT.

V and J are TRBV5-1 and TRBJ2-5, with TRBD1 matching over 10 bases. Trimming removed 3 bases from V and 0 bases from J; junction bases left unmatched: 5. The CDR3 contains 16 residues. The germline CDR1 and CDR2 sequences are SGHRS and YFSETQ. In nucleotides, the CDR3 is TGCGCCAGCAGCTCGGGGGGACAGGGGTACCAAGAGACCCAGTACTTC. Its translation: CASSSGGQGYQETQYF.

The genes are TRBV5-4 and TRBJ1-4, with D maybe TRBD1 (6 bases). The CDR3 runs 15 residues. Trimming stripped 3 bases from V and 1 base from J, with 10 bases between. The germline V gene has CDR1 SGHNT and CDR2 YYREEE (reference sequence). CDR3 nucleotide sequence: TGTGCCAGCAGCTGGGACATTGGAACTAATGAAAAACTGTTTTTT. Protein: CASSWDIGTNEKLFF.

This clone was seen just once. The chain recombines TRBV15 with TRBJ1-5; 9 nucleotides align to TRBD1. Per germline, CDR1 LNHNV and CDR2 YYDKDF (reference sequence). The CDR3 is 17 amino acids. V trimming: 5 bases; J trimming: 0 bases; junction bases outside the gene matches: 8. CDR3 nucleotides: TGTGCCACCAGCCCCGACAGGGGGGGCTATAGCAATCAGCCCCAGCATTTT. It is translated as CATSPDRGGYSNQPQHF.

The chain combines TRBV7-9 with TRBJ1-1; 8 positions agree with TRBD1. Unmatched junction bases numbered 0, after V lost 4 bases and J lost 2 bases. The germline gives CDR1 SEHNR, CDR2 FQNEAQ (reference sequence). The CDR3 is made up of 13 amino acids. CDR3 amino acids: CASSSGGNTEAFF. CDR3 bases: TGTGCCAGCAGCTCAGGGGGCAACACTGAAGCTTTCTTT.

V usage is TRBV7-9 and J usage is TRBJ1-5; 10 bases are shared with TRBD1. Unmatched junction bases numbered 10, after V lost 5 bases and J lost 6 bases. The CDR3 runs to 16 residues. Germline CDR1 reads SEHNR; CDR2 reads FQNEAQ (reference sequence). DNA for the CDR3: TGTGCCAGCAGCCTAACCGGGACAGGGGAAGGTCAGCCCCAGCATTTT. It yields the protein CASSLTGTGEGQPQHF.

The CDR3 nucleotides are TGCGCCAGCAGCCAAGATAGACTCCGAGCTAACTATGGCTACACCTTC. This sequence encodes CASSQDRLRANYGYTF. The chain couples TRBV4-3 to TRBJ1-2, with D unclear. This CDR3 has 16 residues. V was shortened by 0 bases and J by 0 bases, with 11 bases between the two germline ends. The V gene's germline CDR1 is LGHNA and CDR2 YSLEER.

This clone was observed a few times. This chain links TRBV28 with TRBJ1-1, with D possibly matching TRBD1 (5 bases). In germline, CDR1 is MDHEN, CDR2 SYDVKM. The V end was cut by 6 bases, the J end by 0 bases, with 5 bases between. The CDR3 runs to 12 residues. The CDR3 spells CASRGLNTEAFF. The CDR3 coding sequence is TGTGCCAGCAGGGGGCTGAACACTGAAGCTTTCTTT.

The rearrangement joins TRBV28 to TRBJ1-5, with D possibly being TRBD1 (6 bases). CDR1 MDHEN and CDR2 SYDVKM come from the germline V gene. This CDR3 has 14 residues. V was clipped by 2 bases and J by 5 bases, with 10 bases between them. CDR3 in amino acids: CASSLMAGDQPQHF. The CDR3, as DNA: TGTGCCAGCAGTTTAATGGCAGGGGATCAGCCCCAGCATTTT.

This chain links TRBV30 with TRBJ1-5; 9 bases fit TRBD1. CDR3 length equals 14 residues. J lost 3 bases, V lost 5 bases, and 5 bases had no gene match. Germline V gene data show CDR1 as GTSNPN and CDR2 as SVGIG (reference sequence). The CDR3 protein is CAWQRTGDNQPQHF. CDR3 DNA: TGTGCCTGGCAACGGACAGGGGACAATCAGCCCCAGCATTTT.

The rearrangement links TRBV4-3 to TRBJ2-3, with 14 bases lining up with TRBD2. Germline V gene lookup returns CDR1 LGHNA and CDR2 YSLEER. V was pared by 4 bases and J by 4 bases, with 1 base of the junction left unmatched. The CDR3 covers 15 residues. The CDR3 DNA sequence: TGCGCCAGCAGCCCGGGACTAGCGGGAGCAGATACGCAGTATTTT. The encoded protein is CASSPGLAGADTQYF.

This clone has just one count. V and J are TRBV10-2 and TRBJ1-2, with D unresolved. Germline assignment: CDR1 WSHSY and CDR2 SAAADI. V was pared by 3 bases and J by 5 bases, with 16 bases between. The CDR3 totals 15 residues. CDR3 loop: CASSDSLGETYGYTF. Here the CDR3 DNA reads TGCGCCAGCAGTGACTCCCTTGGGGAGACTTATGGCTACACCTTC.